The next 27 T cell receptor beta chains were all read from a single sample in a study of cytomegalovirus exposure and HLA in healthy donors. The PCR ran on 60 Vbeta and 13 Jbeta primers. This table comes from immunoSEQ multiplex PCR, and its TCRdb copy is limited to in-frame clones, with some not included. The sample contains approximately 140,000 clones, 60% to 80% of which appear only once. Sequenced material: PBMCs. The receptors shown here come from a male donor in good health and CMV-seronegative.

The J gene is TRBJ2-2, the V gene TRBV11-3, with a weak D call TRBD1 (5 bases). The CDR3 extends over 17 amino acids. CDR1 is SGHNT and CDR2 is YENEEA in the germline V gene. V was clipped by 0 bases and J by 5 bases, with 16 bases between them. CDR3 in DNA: TGTGCCAGCAGCTTAGAATCTTTCGGCAGGACAACCGGGGAGCTGTTTTTT. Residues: CASSLESFGRTTGELFF.

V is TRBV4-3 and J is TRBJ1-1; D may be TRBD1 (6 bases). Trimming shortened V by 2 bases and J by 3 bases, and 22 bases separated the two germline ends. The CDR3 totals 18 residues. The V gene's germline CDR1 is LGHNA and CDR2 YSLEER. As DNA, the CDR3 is TGCGCCAGCAGCCAACACTCCCCAGGGGCGGAAGGTGACACTGAAGCTTTCTTT. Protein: CASSQHSPGAEGDTEAFF.

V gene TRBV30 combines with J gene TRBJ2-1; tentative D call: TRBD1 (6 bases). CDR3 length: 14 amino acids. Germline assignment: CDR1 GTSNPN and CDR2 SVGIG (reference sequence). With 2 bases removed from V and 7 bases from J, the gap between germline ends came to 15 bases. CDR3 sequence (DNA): TGTGCCTGGAGTTCAAAATTTCAGGGGAATGAGCAGTTCTTC. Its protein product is CAWSSKFQGNEQFF.

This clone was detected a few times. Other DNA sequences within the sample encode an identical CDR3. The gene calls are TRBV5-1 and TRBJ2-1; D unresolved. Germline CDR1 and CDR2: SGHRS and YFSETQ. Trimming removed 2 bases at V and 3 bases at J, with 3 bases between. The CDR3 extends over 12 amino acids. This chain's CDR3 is CASSFNYNEQFF. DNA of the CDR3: TGCGCCAGCAGCTTCAACTACAATGAGCAGTTCTTC.

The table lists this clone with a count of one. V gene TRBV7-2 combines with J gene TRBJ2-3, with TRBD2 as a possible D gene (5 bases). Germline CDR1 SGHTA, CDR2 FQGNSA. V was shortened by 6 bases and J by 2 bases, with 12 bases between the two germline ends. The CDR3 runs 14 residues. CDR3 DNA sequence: TGTGCCAGCAGTCAGGTGAGGGCCACAGATACGCAGTATTTT. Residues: CASSQVRATDTQYF.

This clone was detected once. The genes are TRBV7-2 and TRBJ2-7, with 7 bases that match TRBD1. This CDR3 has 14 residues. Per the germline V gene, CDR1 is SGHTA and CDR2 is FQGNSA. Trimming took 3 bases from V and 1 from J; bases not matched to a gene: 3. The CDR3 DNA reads TGTGCCAGCAGCTTGGGACAGAATTCCTACGAGCAGTACTTC. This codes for CASSLGQNSYEQYF. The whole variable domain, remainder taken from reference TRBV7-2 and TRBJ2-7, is GAGVSQSPSNKVTEKGKDVELRCDPISGHTALYWYRQSLGQGLEFLIYFQGNSAPDKSGLPSDRFSAERTGGSVSTLTIQRTQQEDSAVYLCASSLGQNSYEQYFGPGTRLTVT.

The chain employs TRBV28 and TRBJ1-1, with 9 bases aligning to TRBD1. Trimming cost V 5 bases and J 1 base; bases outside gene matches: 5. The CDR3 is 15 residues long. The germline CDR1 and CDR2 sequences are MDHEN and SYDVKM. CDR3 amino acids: CASSPWTGENTEAFF. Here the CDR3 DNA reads TGTGCCAGCAGTCCTTGGACAGGGGAGAACACTGAAGCTTTCTTT. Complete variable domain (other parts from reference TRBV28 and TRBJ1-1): DVKVTQSSRYLVKRTGEKVFLECVQDMDHENMFWYRQDPGLGLRLIYFSYDVKMKEKGDIPEGYSVSREKKERFSLILESASTNQTSMYLCASSPWTGENTEAFFGQGTRLTVV.

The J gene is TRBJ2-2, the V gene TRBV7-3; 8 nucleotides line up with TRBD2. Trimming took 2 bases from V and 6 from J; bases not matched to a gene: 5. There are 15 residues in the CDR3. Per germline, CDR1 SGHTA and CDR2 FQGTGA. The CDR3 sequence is CASSLLGLGAGELFF. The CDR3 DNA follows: TGTGCCAGCAGCTTATTGGGACTAGGGGCCGGGGAGCTGTTTTTT.

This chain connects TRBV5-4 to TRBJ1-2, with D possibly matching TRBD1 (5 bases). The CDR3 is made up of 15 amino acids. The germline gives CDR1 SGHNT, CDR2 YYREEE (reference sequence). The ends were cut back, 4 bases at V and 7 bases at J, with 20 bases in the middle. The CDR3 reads CASSTNLGGGGGYTF. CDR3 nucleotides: TGTGCCAGCAGCACCAACCTCGGGGGGGGAGGTGGCTACACCTTC. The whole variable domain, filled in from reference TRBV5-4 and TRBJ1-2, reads ETGVTQSPTHLIKTRGQQVTLRCSSQSGHNTVSWYQQALGQGPQFIFQYYREEENGRGNFPPRFSGLQFPNYSSELNVNALELDDSALYLCASSTNLGGGGGYTFGSGTRLTVV.

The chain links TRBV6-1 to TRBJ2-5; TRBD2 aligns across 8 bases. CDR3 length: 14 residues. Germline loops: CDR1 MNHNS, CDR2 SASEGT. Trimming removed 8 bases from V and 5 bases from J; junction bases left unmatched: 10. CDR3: CASWGGGQGETQYF. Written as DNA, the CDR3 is TGTGCCAGCTGGGGCGGGGGGCAGGGGGAGACCCAGTACTTC.

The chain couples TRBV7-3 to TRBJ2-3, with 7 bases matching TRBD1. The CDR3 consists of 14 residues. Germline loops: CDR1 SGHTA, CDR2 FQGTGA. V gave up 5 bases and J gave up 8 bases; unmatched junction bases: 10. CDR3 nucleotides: TGTGCCAGCAGCCCGCAGGGGGTGAGGGGTACGCAGTATTTT. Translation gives CASSPQGVRGTQYF.

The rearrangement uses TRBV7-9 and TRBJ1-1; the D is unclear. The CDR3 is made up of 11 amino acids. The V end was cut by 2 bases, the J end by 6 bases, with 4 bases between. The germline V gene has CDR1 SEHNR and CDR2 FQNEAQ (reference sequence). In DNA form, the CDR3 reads TGTGCCAGCAGCTTATTCTCTGAAGCTTTCTTT. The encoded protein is CASSLFSEAFF.

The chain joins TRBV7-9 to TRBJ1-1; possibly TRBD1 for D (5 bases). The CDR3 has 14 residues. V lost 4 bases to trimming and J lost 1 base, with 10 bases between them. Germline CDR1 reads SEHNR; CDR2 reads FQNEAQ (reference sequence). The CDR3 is CASSSGGQNTEAFF. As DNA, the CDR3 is TGTGCCAGCAGCTCCGGTGGACAGAACACTGAAGCTTTCTTT.

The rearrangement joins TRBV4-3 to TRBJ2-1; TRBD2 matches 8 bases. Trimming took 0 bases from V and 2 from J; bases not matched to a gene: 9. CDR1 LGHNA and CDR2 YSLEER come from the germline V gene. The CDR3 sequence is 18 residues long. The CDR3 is CASSQDPERGPPYNEQFF. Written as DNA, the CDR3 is TGCGCCAGCAGCCAAGATCCGGAGCGGGGGCCCCCCTACAATGAGCAGTTCTTC.

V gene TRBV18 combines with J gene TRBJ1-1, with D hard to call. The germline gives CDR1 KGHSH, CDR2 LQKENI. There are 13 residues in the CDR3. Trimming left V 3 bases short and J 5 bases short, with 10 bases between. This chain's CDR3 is CASSPGGKTEAFF. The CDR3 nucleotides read TGTGCCAGCTCACCGGGAGGTAAGACTGAAGCTTTCTTT.

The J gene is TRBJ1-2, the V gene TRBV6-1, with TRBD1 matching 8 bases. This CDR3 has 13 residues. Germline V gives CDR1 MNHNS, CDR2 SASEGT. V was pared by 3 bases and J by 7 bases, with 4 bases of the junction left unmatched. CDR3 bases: TGTGCCAGCAGTGACAGGGGGCTTTTTGGCTACACCTTC. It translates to CASSDRGLFGYTF.

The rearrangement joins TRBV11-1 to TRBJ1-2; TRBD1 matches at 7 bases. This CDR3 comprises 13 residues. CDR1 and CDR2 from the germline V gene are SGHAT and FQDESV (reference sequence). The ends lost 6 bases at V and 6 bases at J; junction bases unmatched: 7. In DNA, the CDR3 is TGTGCCAGCAGTTACAGGGGAGGAGATGGCTACACCTTC. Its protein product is CASSYRGGDGYTF. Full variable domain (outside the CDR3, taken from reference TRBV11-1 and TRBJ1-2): EAEVAQSPRYKITEKSQAVAFWCDPISGHATLYWYRQILGQGPELLVQFQDESVVDDSQLPKDRFSAERLKGVDSTLKIQPAELGDSAMYLCASSYRGGDGYTFGSGTRLTVV.

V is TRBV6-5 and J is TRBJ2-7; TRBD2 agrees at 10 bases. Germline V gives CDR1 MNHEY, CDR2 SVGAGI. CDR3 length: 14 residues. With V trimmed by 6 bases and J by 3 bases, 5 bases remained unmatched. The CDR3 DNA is TGTGCCAGCAGGTCCCCTAGCGGGGGCTACGAGCAGTACTTC. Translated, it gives CASRSPSGGYEQYF.

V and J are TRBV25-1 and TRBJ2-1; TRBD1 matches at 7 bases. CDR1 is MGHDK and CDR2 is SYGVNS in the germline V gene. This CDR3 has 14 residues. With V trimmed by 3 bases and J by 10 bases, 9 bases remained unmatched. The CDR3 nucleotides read TGTGCCAGCAGTGAGTACGGACAGGTCTGGGAGCAGTTCTTC. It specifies CASSEYGQVWEQFF. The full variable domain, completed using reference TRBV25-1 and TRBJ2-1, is EADIYQTPRYLVIGTGKKITLECSQTMGHDKMYWYQQDPGMELHLIHYSYGVNSTEKGDLSSESTVSRIRTEHFPLTLESARPSHTSQYLCASSEYGQVWEQFFGPGTRLTVL.

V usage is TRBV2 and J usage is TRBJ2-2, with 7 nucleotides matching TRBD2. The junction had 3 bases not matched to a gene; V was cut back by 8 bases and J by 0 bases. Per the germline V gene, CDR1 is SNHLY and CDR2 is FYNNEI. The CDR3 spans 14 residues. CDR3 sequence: CASRGGTNTGELFF. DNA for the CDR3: TGTGCCAGCCGGGGAGGGACGAACACCGGGGAGCTGTTTTTT. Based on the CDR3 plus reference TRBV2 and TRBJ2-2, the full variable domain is EPEVTQTPSHQVTQMGQEVILRCVPISNHLYFYWYRQILGQKVEFLVSFYNNEISEKSEIFDDQFSVERPDGSNFTLKIRSTKLEDSAMYFCASRGGTNTGELFFGEGSRLTVL.

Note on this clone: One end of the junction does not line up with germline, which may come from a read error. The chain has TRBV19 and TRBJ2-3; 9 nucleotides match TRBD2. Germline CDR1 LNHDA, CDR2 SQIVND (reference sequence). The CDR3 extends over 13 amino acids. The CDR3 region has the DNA TGTGCCAGTAGGGGGACTAGCACATATACGCAGTATTTT. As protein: CASRGTSTYTQYF.

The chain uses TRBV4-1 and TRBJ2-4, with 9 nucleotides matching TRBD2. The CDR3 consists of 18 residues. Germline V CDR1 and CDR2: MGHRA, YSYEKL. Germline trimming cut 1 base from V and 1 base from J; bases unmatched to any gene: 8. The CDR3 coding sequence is TGCGCCAGCAGCCAAGGTTCTCAGCGGGGGGTCGCCAAAAACATTCAGTACTTC. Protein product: CASSQGSQRGVAKNIQYF.

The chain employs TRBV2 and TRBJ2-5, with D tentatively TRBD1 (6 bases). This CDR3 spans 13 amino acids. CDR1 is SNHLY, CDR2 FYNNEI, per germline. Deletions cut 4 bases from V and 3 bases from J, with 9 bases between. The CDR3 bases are TGTGCCAGCAGTGGACAGGACAAAGAGACCCAGTACTTC. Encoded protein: CASSGQDKETQYF.

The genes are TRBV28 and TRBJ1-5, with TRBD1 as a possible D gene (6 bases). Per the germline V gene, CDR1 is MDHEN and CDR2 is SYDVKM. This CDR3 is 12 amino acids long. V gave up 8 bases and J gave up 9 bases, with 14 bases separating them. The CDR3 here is CASRGGLGPQHF. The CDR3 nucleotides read TGTGCCAGCCGGGGGGGGCTGGGGCCCCAGCATTTT.

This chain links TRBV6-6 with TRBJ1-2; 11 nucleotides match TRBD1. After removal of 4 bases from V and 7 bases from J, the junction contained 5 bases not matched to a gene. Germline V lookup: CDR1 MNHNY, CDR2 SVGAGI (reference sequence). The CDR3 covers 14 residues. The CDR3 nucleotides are TGTGCCAGCAGTTCCCGGGACAGGGGGTCTGGCTACACCTTC. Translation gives CASSSRDRGSGYTF.

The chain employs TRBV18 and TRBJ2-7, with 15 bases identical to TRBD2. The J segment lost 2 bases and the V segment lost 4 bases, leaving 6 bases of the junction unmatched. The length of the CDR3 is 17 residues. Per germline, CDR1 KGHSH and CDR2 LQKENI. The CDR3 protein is CASSLAGLAGGTYEQYF. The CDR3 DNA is TGTGCCAGCTCACTCGCTGGACTAGCGGGGGGGACCTACGAGCAGTACTTC. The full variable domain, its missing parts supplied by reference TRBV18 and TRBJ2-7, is NAGVMQNPRHLVRRRGQEARLRCSPMKGHSHVYWYRQLPEEGLKFMVYLQKENIIDESGMPKERFSAEFPKEGPSILRIQQVVRGDSAAYFCASSLAGLAGGTYEQYFGPGTRLTVT.

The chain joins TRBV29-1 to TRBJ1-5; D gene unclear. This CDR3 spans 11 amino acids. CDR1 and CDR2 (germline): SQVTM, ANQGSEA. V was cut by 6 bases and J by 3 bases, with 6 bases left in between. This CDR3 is CSVLYNQPQHF. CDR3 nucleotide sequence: TGCAGCGTCCTATACAATCAGCCCCAGCATTTT.